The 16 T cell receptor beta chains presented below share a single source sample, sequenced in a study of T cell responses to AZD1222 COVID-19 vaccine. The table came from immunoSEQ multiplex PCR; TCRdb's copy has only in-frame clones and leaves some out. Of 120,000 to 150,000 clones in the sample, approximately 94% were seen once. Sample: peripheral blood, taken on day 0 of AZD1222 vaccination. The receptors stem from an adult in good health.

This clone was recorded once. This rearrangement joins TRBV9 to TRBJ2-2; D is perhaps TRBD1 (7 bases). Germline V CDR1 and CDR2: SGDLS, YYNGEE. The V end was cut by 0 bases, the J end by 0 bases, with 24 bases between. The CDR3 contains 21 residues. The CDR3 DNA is TGTGCCAGCAGCGTAGGCCAGCATGTAGCTCAGGGGGGTTCGAACACCGGGGAGCTGTTTTTT. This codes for CASSVGQHVAQGGSNTGELFF.

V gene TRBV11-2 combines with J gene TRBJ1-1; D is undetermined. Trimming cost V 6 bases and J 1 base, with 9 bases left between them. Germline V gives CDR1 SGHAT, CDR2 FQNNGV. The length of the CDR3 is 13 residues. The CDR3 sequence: CASRPGRNTEAFF. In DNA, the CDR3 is TGTGCCAGCAGGCCCGGACGGAACACTGAAGCTTTCTTT.

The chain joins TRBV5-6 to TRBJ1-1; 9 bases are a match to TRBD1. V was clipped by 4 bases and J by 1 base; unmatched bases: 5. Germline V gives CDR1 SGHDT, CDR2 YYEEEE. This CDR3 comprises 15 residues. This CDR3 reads CASSRGQGPNTEAFF. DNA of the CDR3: TGTGCCAGCAGCAGGGGACAGGGCCCGAACACTGAAGCTTTCTTT.

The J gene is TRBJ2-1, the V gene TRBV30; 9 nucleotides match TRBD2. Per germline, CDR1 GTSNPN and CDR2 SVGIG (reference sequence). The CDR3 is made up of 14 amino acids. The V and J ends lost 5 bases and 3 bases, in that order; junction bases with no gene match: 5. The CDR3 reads CAWEAGGIYNEQFF. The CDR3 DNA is TGTGCCTGGGAAGCGGGGGGCATCTACAATGAGCAGTTCTTC.

CDR3 region: CASSVGGNSYNEQFF. The CDR3 DNA is TGTGCCAGCAGCGTAGGAGGGAACTCCTACAATGAGCAGTTCTTC. The chain carries TRBV9 and TRBJ2-1, with D possibly TRBD2 on 5 matching bases. Germline V gives CDR1 SGDLS, CDR2 YYNGEE. The CDR3 is 15 amino acids. V was pared by 0 bases and J by 0 bases, with 7 bases between. Complete variable domain (other parts from reference TRBV9 and TRBJ2-1): DSGVTQTPKHLITATGQRVTLRCSPRSGDLSVYWYQQSLDQGLQFLIQYYNGEERAKGNILERFSAQQFPDLHSELNLSSLELGDSALYFCASSVGGNSYNEQFFGPGTRLTVL.

The CDR3 loop is CASSIGGTGSDGYTF. CDR3 bases: TGCGCCAGCAGCATTGGAGGCACGGGGTCGGATGGCTACACCTTC. This chain links TRBV5-1 with TRBJ1-2; D is ambiguous. The CDR3 totals 15 residues. CDR1 and CDR2 from the germline V gene are SGHRS and YFSETQ. The V end was cut by 4 bases, the J end by 6 bases, with 19 bases between.

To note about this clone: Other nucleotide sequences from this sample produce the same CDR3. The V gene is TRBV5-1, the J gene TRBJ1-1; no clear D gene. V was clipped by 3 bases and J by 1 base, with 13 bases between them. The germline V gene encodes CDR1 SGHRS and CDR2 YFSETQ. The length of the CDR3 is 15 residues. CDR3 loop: CASSSLGTSNTEAFF. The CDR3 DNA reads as TGCGCCAGCAGCTCGCTCGGCACCTCGAACACTGAAGCTTTCTTT.

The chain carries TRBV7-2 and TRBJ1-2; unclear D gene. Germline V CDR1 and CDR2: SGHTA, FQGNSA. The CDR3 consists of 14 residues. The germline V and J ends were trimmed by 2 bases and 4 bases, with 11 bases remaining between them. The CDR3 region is CASSLLGVGYGYTF. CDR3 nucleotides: TGTGCCAGCAGCTTATTAGGAGTGGGCTATGGCTACACCTTC.

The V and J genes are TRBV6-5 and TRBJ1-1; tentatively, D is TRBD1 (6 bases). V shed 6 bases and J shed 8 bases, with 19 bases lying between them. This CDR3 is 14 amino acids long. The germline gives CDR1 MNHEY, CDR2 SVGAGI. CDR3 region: CASSRTGTQGEAFF. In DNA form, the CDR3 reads TGTGCCAGCAGCCGAACCGGGACACAGGGAGAAGCTTTCTTT.

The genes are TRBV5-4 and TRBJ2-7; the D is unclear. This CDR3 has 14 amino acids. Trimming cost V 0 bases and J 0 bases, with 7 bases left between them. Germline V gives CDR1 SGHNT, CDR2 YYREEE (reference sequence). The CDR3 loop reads CASSLGGNSYEQYF. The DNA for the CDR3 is TGTGCCAGCAGCTTGGGTGGGAACTCCTACGAGCAGTACTTC.

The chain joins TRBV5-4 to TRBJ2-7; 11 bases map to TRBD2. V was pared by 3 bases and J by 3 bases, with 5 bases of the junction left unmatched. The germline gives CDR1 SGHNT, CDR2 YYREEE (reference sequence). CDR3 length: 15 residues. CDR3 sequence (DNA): TGTGCCAGCAGCTCATTGACTAGCGGGGACTACGAGCAGTACTTC. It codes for CASSSLTSGDYEQYF.

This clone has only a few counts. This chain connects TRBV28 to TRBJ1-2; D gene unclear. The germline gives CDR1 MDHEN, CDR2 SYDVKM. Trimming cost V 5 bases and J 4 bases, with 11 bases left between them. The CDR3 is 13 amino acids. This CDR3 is CASSPPWVYGYTF. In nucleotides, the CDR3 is TGTGCCAGCAGTCCCCCCTGGGTCTATGGCTACACCTTC.

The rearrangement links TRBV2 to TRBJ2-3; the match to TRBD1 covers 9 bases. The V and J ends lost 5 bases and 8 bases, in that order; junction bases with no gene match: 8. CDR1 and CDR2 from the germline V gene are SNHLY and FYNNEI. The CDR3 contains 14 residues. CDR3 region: CASSTGTGSGTQYF. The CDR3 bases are TGTGCCAGCAGTACCGGGACAGGGTCGGGTACGCAGTATTTT. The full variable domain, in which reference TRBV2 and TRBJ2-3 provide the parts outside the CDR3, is EPEVTQTPSHQVTQMGQEVILRCVPISNHLYFYWYRQILGQKVEFLVSFYNNEISEKSEIFDDQFSVERPDGSNFTLKIRSTKLEDSAMYFCASSTGTGSGTQYFGPGTRLTVL.

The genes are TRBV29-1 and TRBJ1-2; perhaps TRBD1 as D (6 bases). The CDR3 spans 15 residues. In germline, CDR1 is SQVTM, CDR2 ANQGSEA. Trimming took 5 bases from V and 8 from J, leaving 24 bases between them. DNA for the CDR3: TGCAGCGTTACTTCCGGGACATCTCTCTTCGGGGGCTACACCTTC. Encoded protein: CSVTSGTSLFGGYTF.

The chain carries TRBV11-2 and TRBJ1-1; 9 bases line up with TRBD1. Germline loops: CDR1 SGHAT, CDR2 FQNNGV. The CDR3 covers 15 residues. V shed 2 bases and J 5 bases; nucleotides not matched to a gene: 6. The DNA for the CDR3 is TGTGCCAGCAGCTTAAACAGGGGGCGAGGTACTGAAGCTTTCTTT. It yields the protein CASSLNRGRGTEAFF.

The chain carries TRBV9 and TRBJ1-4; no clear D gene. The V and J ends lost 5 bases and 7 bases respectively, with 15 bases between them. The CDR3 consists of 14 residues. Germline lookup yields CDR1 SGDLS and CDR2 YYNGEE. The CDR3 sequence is CASRATPYPEKLFF. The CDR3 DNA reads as TGTGCCAGCAGGGCGACCCCTTATCCTGAAAAACTGTTTTTT. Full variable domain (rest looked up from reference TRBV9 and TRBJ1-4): DSGVTQTPKHLITATGQRVTLRCSPRSGDLSVYWYQQSLDQGLQFLIQYYNGEERAKGNILERFSAQQFPDLHSELNLSSLELGDSALYFCASRATPYPEKLFFGSGTQLSVL.